This T cell receptor beta chain was sequenced during a study of shared clonotypes between healthy human individuals. Study as a whole: CD4 naive and memory got three plates each, CD8 naive two, CD8 memory one.

The CDR3 has 16 residues. Germline CDR1 SQVTM, CDR2 ANQGSEA. Trimming pared 2 bases from V and 2 bases from J, leaving 18 bases between. The assay was immunoSEQ multiplex PCR, and TCRdb's table has in-frame clones only and misses some. The sample gives 2,100,000 or so clones, 90% to 96% of which show up once; approximately 0.13% is in the top ten. The sequencing input was naive CD4+ T cells sorted from blood. Regarding subset: CD45RA+ positively selected. This chain joins TRBV29-1 and TRBJ2-5; TRBD2 is a possible D gene (5 bases). This sequence was found in a man between 18 and 29 years old in good health. The CDR3 protein is CSVEPRGRPLQETQYF. CDR3 DNA sequence: TGCAGCGTTGAACCCCGCGGGCGGCCCCTACAAGAGACCCAGTACTTC. Based on the CDR3 plus reference TRBV29-1 and TRBJ2-5, the full variable domain is SAVISQKPSRDICQRGTSLTIQCQVDSQVTMMFWYRQQPGQSLTLIATANQGSEATYESGFVIDKFPISRPNLTFSTLTVSNMSPEDSSIYLCSVEPRGRPLQETQYFGPGTRLLVL.